This TCR beta chain comes out of a study of CD8 T cells in Susac syndrome. In its sample, this clonotype was seen once. Trimming removed 1 base from V and 5 bases from J; junction bases left unmatched: 7. The germline gives CDR1 SGHAT, CDR2 FQNNGV. The CDR3 is made up of 16 amino acids. The T cells that were sequenced for TCR beta were CD8+ and CD4+ cells from blood. The patients serving as multiple sclerosis controls were treatment-naive. They had stable or active relapsing-remitting disease and fulfilled revised McDonald criteria. FACS enriched CD8+ TEMRA cells, while bulk CD8+ and CD4+ were negatively isolated. RNA in amounts of roughly 0.45 to 1 ug was reverse transcribed with random hexamers. Across 54 Vbeta and 13 Jbeta, TCR beta CDR3 was amplified with immunoSEQ multiplex PCR. TCRdb itself ran the immunoSEQ multiplex PCR reads through MiXCR, one entry per CDR3 protein. The sample lists about 80,000 distinct CDR3 sequences; 91% were seen once.

The TCR sequence derives from a human donor with multiple sclerosis. The source material was CD8+ T cells from PBMCs. This chain links TRBV11-2 with TRBJ1-2, with 10 positions matching TRBD1. The CDR3 sequence is CASSLGSGQGVYGYTF. The CDR3 nucleotides are TGTGCCAGCAGCTTAGGATCAGGACAGGGGGTGTATGGCTACACCTTC.